This T cell receptor beta chain was profiled in a study of T cell responses to AZD1222 COVID-19 vaccine. Study-level findings and limits: Clonal diversity was possibly underestimated; the donors were predominantly white British and more often female.

TCRdb keeps only in-frame clones here, not all; method: immunoSEQ multiplex PCR. The sample has some 130,000 clones; around 92% are singletons. On this clone itself: Its antigen is still unknown.

Second doses were pooled across both intervals (about 4 or about 12 weeks). Germline V gene data show CDR1 as SGHDN and CDR2 as FVKESK. V was pared by 5 bases and J by 0 bases, with 10 bases between. The CDR3 runs 14 residues. V usage is TRBV14 and J usage is TRBJ1-2; D gene unclear. The input for sequencing was peripheral blood, taken 28 days after the second AZD1222 dose. This receptor was taken from an adult who received the AZD1222 COVID-19 vaccine. The CDR3 spells CASSIQRANYGYTF. The CDR3 DNA reads TGTGCCAGCAGCATACAGCGAGCTAACTATGGCTACACCTTC.